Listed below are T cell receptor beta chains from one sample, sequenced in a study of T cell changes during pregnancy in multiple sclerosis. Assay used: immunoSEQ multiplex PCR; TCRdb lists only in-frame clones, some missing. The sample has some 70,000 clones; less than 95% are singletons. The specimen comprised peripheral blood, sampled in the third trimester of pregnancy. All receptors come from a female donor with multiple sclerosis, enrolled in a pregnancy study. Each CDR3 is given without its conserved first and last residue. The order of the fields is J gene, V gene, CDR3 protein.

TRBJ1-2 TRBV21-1 ASSKDVGSRRDGYT
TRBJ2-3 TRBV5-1 ASSLVEQPGDTQY
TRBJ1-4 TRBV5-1 ASSLVPINEKLF
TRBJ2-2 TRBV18 ASSPTSGRHTGELF
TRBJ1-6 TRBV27 ASSFQGAMSYNSPLH
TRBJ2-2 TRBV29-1 SGYSGNSSPGELF
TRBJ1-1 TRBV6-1 ASRGQRDTEAF
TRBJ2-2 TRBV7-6 ASSLVGGANTGELF
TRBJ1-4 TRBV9 ASSVEGGATNEKLF
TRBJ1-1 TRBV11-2 ASSSRVGNTEAF
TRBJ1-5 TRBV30 AWTGSGFNQPQH
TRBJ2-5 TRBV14 ASSQEGGSTPETQY
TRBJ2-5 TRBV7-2 ASSFGGTPRRETQY
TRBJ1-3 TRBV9 ASSAPGVSGNTIY
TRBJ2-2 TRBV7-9 ASSVQGLF
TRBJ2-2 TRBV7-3 ASSPSGLAGAGELF
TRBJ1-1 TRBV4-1 ASSQDSTVFTEAF
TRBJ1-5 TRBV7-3 ASSPDRRQPQH
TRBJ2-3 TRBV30 ACSRGTDTQY
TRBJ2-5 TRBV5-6 ASTDYQETQY
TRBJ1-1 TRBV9 ASSFGTGGNTEAF
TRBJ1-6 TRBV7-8 ASNRVGNSPLH
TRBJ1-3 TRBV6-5 ASRIRGPGNTIY
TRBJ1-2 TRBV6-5 ASSYTGYGYT
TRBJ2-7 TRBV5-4 ASSSQGHTLDEQY
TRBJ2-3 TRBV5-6 ASRGTPGQGAAITDTQY
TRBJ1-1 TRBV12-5 ASGLVRGLRVAAEAF
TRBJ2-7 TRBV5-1 ASRMSGGSVQY
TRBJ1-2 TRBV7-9 ASSYPTGENYGYT
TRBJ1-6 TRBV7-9 ASSLSGPGDSPLH
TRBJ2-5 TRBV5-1 ASSLRTSQETQY
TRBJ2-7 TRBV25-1 ASSGDRAGLGSYEQY
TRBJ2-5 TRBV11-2 ASSRDQETQY
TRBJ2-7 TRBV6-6 ASSYSTRLYEQY
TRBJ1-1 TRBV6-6 ASRGHVNTEAF
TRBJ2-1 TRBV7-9 ASSLEERGTGNNEQF
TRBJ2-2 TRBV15 ATSIGQGFRADTGELF
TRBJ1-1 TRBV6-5 ASSRRDSYTEAF
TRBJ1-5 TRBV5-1 ASSLDSSNQPQH
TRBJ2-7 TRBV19 ASSIAPGTGRYEQY
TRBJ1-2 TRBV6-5 ASSAGVPLSYT
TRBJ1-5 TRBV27 ASSPPGGNQPQH
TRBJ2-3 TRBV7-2 ASGEGASTDTQY
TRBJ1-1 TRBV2 ASSREQGMAEAF
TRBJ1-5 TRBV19 ASTITMGQHSNQPQH
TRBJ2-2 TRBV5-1 ASSLVVPTGELF